Listed below are T cell receptor beta chains from one sample, sequenced in a study of T cells in Graves' hyperthyroidism and ophthalmopathy. One entry per CDR3 protein, called by TCRdb with MiXCR from the multiplex PCR reads. The sample records fewer than 350,000 distinct CDR3 sequences, around a sixth being singletons. The source material was blood. These receptors were collected from a woman aged 45 to 65 with Graves' hyperthyroidism. Both conserved end residues are trimmed from each CDR3. Each record gives: clone size, J gene, V gene, CDR3 protein. Rows may omit the clone size; those that give it use once, few, many or a size class.

>many|TRBJ2-2|TRBV11-2
ASSSPSKGGELF
>many|TRBJ1-2|TRBV3-1
ASSSKDRINYGYT
>few|TRBJ1-2|TRBV5-1
ASSLEGVFDGYT
>-|TRBJ1-5|TRBV12-3/TRBV12-4
ASTLTKDRASNQPQH
>few|TRBJ1-2|TRBV29-1
SVELGGWGYT
>-|TRBJ2-5|TRBV7-9
ASSLGQKIVETQY
>-|TRBJ2-3|TRBV6-1
ASGQGPTTDTQY
>-|TRBJ2-7|TRBV4-1
ASSQVGSRSSYEQY
>-|TRBJ1-2|TRBV6-5
ASSYSPGSGYT
>few|TRBJ2-1|TRBV18
ASSPSGQSYNEQF
>-|TRBJ2-2|TRBV6-5
ASSLWLPNTGELF
>-|TRBJ2-6|TRBV6-2/TRBV6-3
VSTPDFSGANVLT
>many|TRBJ2-1|TRBV30
AGSGRTGENEQF
>-|TRBJ2-5|TRBV7-7
ATSSGPQETQY
>-|TRBJ2-2|TRBV6-1
ASSPRQIYGELF
>many|TRBJ1-5|TRBV6-2/TRBV6-3
ASSYPGSNQPQH
>few|TRBJ2-7|TRBV28
ASSLGQGIGEQY
>few|TRBJ2-7|TRBV27
ASSSAGSYEQY
>many|TRBJ2-7|TRBV28
ASRGGRLAGGSYEQY
>-|TRBJ2-1|TRBV6-1
ASSRRPGEQF
>-|TRBJ1-6|TRBV10-3
AISEPPGQGDWALH
>many|TRBJ1-1|TRBV5-1
ASSFGWSDTEAF
>few|TRBJ1-1|TRBV19
ASSAREGMNTEAF
>-|TRBJ1-2|TRBV7-8
ASSLNREYGYT
>-|TRBJ1-4|TRBV13
ASSLEAGTNEKLF
>many|TRBJ1-5|TRBV28
ASTTEVWGTRGGSNQPQH
>many|TRBJ1-1|TRBV27
ASSLLQGIHEAF
>-|TRBJ2-7|TRBV7-6
ASSLGHREEQY
>-|TRBJ2-7|TRBV20-1
SARGGEGGYYEQY
>few|TRBJ2-1|TRBV10-2
ASNDRVSGGEQF
>many|TRBJ1-2|TRBV27
ASSLIGDYGYT
>many|TRBJ1-2|TRBV18
ASSLRLGVDYGYT
>few|TRBJ2-1|TRBV3-1
ASSLRENYNEQF
>few|TRBJ2-3|TRBV5-4
ASSLAKIAGDTQY
>many|TRBJ2-3|TRBV20-1
SARGDTSTDTQY
>many|TRBJ1-5|TRBV5-1
ASSLAGGSQPQH
>many|TRBJ2-5|TRBV11-1
ASSLAWGTETQY
>-|TRBJ2-2|TRBV24-1
ATSPGTGMNTGELF
>many|TRBJ1-1|TRBV20-1
SARRTGDTEAF
>-|TRBJ2-2|TRBV20-1
SAIRRGLAEVHSNTGELF
>many|TRBJ2-5|TRBV7-8
ASSLRRSGGAETQY
>-|TRBJ1-4|TRBV5-6
ASSLVSTNEKLF
>-|TRBJ2-7|TRBV6-2/TRBV6-3
ASRKTRVFDEQY
>many|TRBJ1-5|TRBV6-1
ASRLAGDNNQPQH
>many|TRBJ1-1|TRBV30
AWRLGGADTEAF
>many|TRBJ2-7|TRBV6-2/TRBV6-3
ASSYDPSGPSYEQY
>many|TRBJ2-5|TRBV20-1
SARGGAGKEETQY
>many|TRBJ2-2|TRBV7-6
ASSFTGTGELF
>-|TRBJ2-7|TRBV20-1
SASSSGRDYEQY